This T cell receptor beta chain was documented in a study of graft-versus-host responses after intestinal transplantation. Profiling relied on immunoSEQ multiplex PCR, and the TCRdb table lists in-frame clones only, not all of them. Of about 20,000 clones in the sample, about nine tenths were seen once. The posterior iliac crest or another site supplied bone marrow after transplant. The junction had 11 bases not matched to a gene; V was cut back by 5 bases and J by 7 bases. The CDR3 totals 14 residues. CDR1 and CDR2 from the germline V gene are LNHDA and SQIVND (reference sequence). The V call is TRBV19, the J call TRBJ2-7, with TRBD1 matching 7 bases. The TCR sequence derives from a human patient who received an intestinal transplant, so some T cells may come from the graft donor. This sample comprised bone marrow, obtained around 120 days after transplant. CDR3 sequence reads: CASSPDREISEQYF. The CDR3 region has the DNA TGTGCCAGTAGTCCCGACAGGGAGATCTCTGAGCAGTACTTC.